Described below is a single TCR beta chain sequence and its context. Its antigen is as yet unknown. This sample is drawn from a study of cytomegalovirus exposure and HLA in healthy donors. The PCR employed 60 Vbeta primers together with 13 Jbeta primers. Clones were read by immunoSEQ multiplex PCR, and TCRdb kept only the in-frame ones, dropping some. The sample yields more than 95,000 clones, around 60% seen once. Study-wide results and limits: In a later analysis, parvovirus B19, influenza, CMV and Epstein-Barr virus appeared linked to several top co-occurrence clusters.

The CDR3 extends over 15 amino acids. Losses at the gene ends were 4 bases for V and 3 bases for J; bases not matched to a gene: 9. The V gene's germline CDR1 is SGHNT and CDR2 YYREEE (reference sequence). The J gene is TRBJ2-7, the V gene TRBV5-4; TRBD2 aligns across 8 bases. The sequencing sample was made of PBMCs. The sequence was obtained from a woman aged 45-59 years in good health and CMV-seronegative. The CDR3 sequence: CASSRGRQGIYEQYF. The DNA of the CDR3 is TGTGCCAGCAGCCGCGGGAGGCAAGGAATCTACGAGCAGTACTTC.